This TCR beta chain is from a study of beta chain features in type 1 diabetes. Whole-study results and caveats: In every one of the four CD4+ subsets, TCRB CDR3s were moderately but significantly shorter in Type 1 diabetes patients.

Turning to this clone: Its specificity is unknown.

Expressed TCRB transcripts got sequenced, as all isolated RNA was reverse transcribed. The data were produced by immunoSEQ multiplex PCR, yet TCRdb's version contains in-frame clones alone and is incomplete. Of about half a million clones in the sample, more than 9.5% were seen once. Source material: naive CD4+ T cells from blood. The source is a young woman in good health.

CDR3 nucleotides: TGTGCCAGCAGCAGTGGACAGTACAATGAGCAGTTCTTC. It translates to CASSSGQYNEQFF. The V call is TRBV7-3, the J call TRBJ2-1; TRBD1 might be the D (6 bases). The CDR3 length is 13 residues. V was pared by 5 bases and J by 4 bases, with 9 bases between. Germline CDR1 and CDR2: SGHTA and FQGTGA.